The source of this TCR beta chain is a study of blood T cells in healthy people across ages. Overall study results and limits: Diversity of TCR beta per million T cells declined in a roughly linear way with age.

Details on this clonotype: Its target is unknown.

Then a second PCR, running roughly 7 to 11 cycles, was carried out with a sample-barcoded 5' primer and a J-beta primer mix. In TCRdb, the 5' RACE reads were re-called with MiXCR into one record per CDR3 protein. Among about 770,000 distinct CDR3 sequences, under 55% were seen once, and the ten largest hold roughly 19%. The CDR3 length is 15 residues. Per germline, CDR1 DFQATT and CDR2 SNEGSKA (reference sequence). The V gene end was trimmed by 6 bases and the J gene end by 0 bases; junction bases not matched to a gene: 8. What was sequenced was blood. The receptor's source is a man between 60 and 75 years old in good health. The chain links TRBV20-1 to TRBJ2-5, with 9 positions matching TRBD2. Written as DNA, the CDR3 is TGCAGTGCCACTAAGGCGGGGGGGTACCAAGAGACCCAGTACTTC. Translation gives CSATKAGGYQETQYF.